These 12 T cell receptor beta chains originate from one sample sequenced in a study of T cell changes during pregnancy in multiple sclerosis (dated by TCRdb to about 2019). The library was produced with the immunoSEQ multiplex PCR assay. The table comes from immuneACCESS by way of TCRdb, which keeps in-frame sequences with V and J called. Part of the clones is missing from these tables; in studies checked, under half for an unresolved V gene and the rest for unknown reasons. A total of tens of thousands of clones appear in this sample, just over 90% of them only once. The top ten clonotypes cover around 5% of the sample. The sample in question was peripheral blood, obtained in the first trimester of pregnancy. Receptors originate from a female donor in good health, enrolled as a control in a pregnancy study.

J is TRBJ2-1 and V is TRBV7-2; D is possibly TRBD2 (5 bases). Germline V gene data show CDR1 as SGHTA and CDR2 as FQGNSA. The CDR3 loop spans 16 amino acids. Trimming removed 5 bases at V and 6 bases at J, with 20 bases between. The CDR3 spells CASSTTRILRVNEQFF. The CDR3 nucleotides read TGTGCCAGCAGCACAACTCGGATTTTGAGGGTCAATGAGCAGTTCTTC.

This clone was detected once. In nucleotides, the CDR3 is TGTGCCAGCACAGAGCCCGGGACAAGATATGGCTACACCTTC. Protein: CASTEPGTRYGYTF. V is TRBV18 and J is TRBJ1-2; TRBD1 might be the D (6 bases). This CDR3 has 14 amino acids. V dropped 8 bases and J dropped 5 bases, with 18 bases sitting between them. Germline V CDR1 and CDR2: KGHSH, LQKENI. Combining the CDR3 with reference TRBV18 and TRBJ1-2 gives the whole variable domain NAGVMQNPRHLVRRRGQEARLRCSPMKGHSHVYWYRQLPEEGLKFMVYLQKENIIDESGMPKERFSAEFPKEGPSILRIQQVVRGDSAAYFCASTEPGTRYGYTFGSGTRLTVV.

V is TRBV7-9 and J is TRBJ2-1; D gene ambiguous. The V and J ends lost 7 bases and 8 bases respectively, with 9 bases between them. Germline values: CDR1 SEHNR, CDR2 FQNEAQ (reference sequence). CDR3 size: 11 residues. CDR3 DNA sequence: TGTGCCAGCACCCCCCCCTATGAGCAGTTCTTC. Protein product: CASTPPYEQFF.

V usage is TRBV19 and J usage is TRBJ2-1; D might be TRBD2 (6 bases). The CDR3 sequence is 15 residues long. Germline V gene sequence: CDR1 LNHDA, CDR2 SQIVND (reference sequence). V was clipped by 5 bases and J by 3 bases, with 14 bases between them. The CDR3 sequence is CASSPLAGNYNEQFF. The CDR3 DNA reads TGTGCCAGTAGTCCCCTGGCGGGAAACTACAATGAGCAGTTCTTC. Based on the CDR3 plus reference TRBV19 and TRBJ2-1, the full variable domain is DGGITQSPKYLFRKEGQNVTLSCEQNLNHDAMYWYRQDPGQGLRLIYYSQIVNDFQKGDIAEGYSVSREKKESFPLTVTSAQKNPTAFYLCASSPLAGNYNEQFFGPGTRLTVL.

The chain recombines TRBV6-4 with TRBJ2-1; the match to TRBD1 covers 11 bases. This CDR3 has 13 residues. Trimming cost V 8 bases and J 6 bases; bases outside gene matches: 3. Germline values: CDR1 MRHNA, CDR2 SNTAGT. The CDR3, as DNA: TGTGCCAGCGGGACAGGGGGGAGCAATGAGCAGTTCTTC. Its translation is CASGTGGSNEQFF.

The rearrangement links TRBV9 to TRBJ2-5, with D perhaps TRBD2 (6 bases). V lost 0 bases, J lost 4 bases, and 7 bases lay in between. The CDR3 is made up of 13 amino acids. The germline V gene encodes CDR1 SGDLS and CDR2 YYNGEE. This CDR3 reads CASSVGRVETQYF. CDR3 in DNA: TGTGCCAGCAGCGTAGGGAGGGTAGAGACCCAGTACTTC. The variable domain in full, with the rest retrieved from reference TRBV9 and TRBJ2-5, is DSGVTQTPKHLITATGQRVTLRCSPRSGDLSVYWYQQSLDQGLQFLIQYYNGEERAKGNILERFSAQQFPDLHSELNLSSLELGDSALYFCASSVGRVETQYFGPGTRLLVL.

The V call is TRBV30, the J call TRBJ1-3; a possible D gene is TRBD1 (5 bases). The length of the CDR3 is 13 residues. Germline V gene lookup returns CDR1 GTSNPN and CDR2 SVGIG (reference sequence). V was trimmed by 2 bases and J by 3 bases, leaving 8 bases between them. CDR3 DNA sequence: TGTGCCTGGAGTATGCAGGGTGGAAACACCATATATTTT. This translates into CAWSMQGGNTIYF.

Comments on this clone: The junction and the germline gene differ at one end; a read error may be behind it. V gene TRBV7-7 combines with J gene TRBJ2-3, with TRBD2 matching 15 bases. This CDR3 is built from 15 residues. Germline CDR1 and CDR2: SSHAT and FNYEAQ (reference sequence). The chain's CDR3 is CASSVGLAGGDTQYF. CDR3 DNA sequence: TGTGCTAGCAGCGTGGGACTAGCGGGGGGAGATACGCAGTATTTT.

The gene calls are TRBV27 and TRBJ2-1; maybe TRBD2 (5 bases). The CDR3 covers 13 residues. The germline V gene has CDR1 MNHEY and CDR2 SMNVEV (reference sequence). Trimming cost V 3 bases and J 5 bases, with 8 bases left between them. CDR3 protein: CASSLRVNNEQFF. The CDR3 DNA sequence: TGTGCCAGCAGTTTGCGGGTCAACAATGAGCAGTTCTTC.

The chain carries TRBV27 and TRBJ2-2; a weak D match, TRBD2 (5 bases). CDR3 length: 17 amino acids. Per germline, CDR1 MNHEY and CDR2 SMNVEV (reference sequence). V lost 5 bases, J lost 2 bases, and 18 bases lay in between. The CDR3 is CASSPYTRGFNTGELFF. In DNA form, the CDR3 reads TGTGCCAGCAGTCCTTATACCCGCGGGTTTAACACCGGGGAGCTGTTTTTT.

This chain connects TRBV5-6 to TRBJ1-5, with a tentative D call TRBD1 (5 bases). The germline V gene encodes CDR1 SGHDT and CDR2 YYEEEE. This CDR3 region has 14 residues. V was cut by 6 bases and J by 2 bases, with 12 bases left in between. The CDR3 bases are TGTGCCAGCACTAGGGGTTTGGGCAATCAGCCCCAGCATTTT. Its protein product is CASTRGLGNQPQHF.

This rearrangement joins TRBV7-6 to TRBJ2-2; D remains ambiguous. V was cut by 5 bases and J by 1 base, with 14 bases left in between. Germline CDR1 reads SGHVS; CDR2 reads FNYEAQ. This CDR3 has 16 residues. The CDR3 loop is CASSPSQAMNTGELFF. The CDR3 DNA is TGTGCCAGCAGCCCTTCGCAGGCAATGAACACCGGGGAGCTGTTTTTT.